The TCR beta chain under discussion was sequenced for a study of blood T cell repertoires in COVID-19. The germline V gene encodes CDR1 LGHDT and CDR2 YNNKEL (reference sequence). The CDR3 sequence is 16 residues long. After removal of 0 bases from V and 1 base from J, the junction contained 6 bases not matched to a gene. TCRdb keeps only in-frame clones here, not all; method: immunoSEQ multiplex PCR. There are 300,000 to 450,000 clones in the sample; about 85% occur only once, and around 3.4% lies in the top ten. The chain links TRBV3-1 (or the pseudogene TRBV3-2) to TRBJ2-7; 7 bases fit TRBD2. The sequence was obtained from a woman between 18 and 30 years old with acute or convalescent COVID-19. Specimen: peripheral blood. CDR3 nucleotides: TGTGCCAGCAGCCAAGATGGGGAGGGGACGTCCTACGAGCAGTACTTC. Translated, it gives CASSQDGEGTSYEQYF.